A single sample is the source of the 24 T cell receptor beta chains below, sequenced in a study of cytomegalovirus exposure and HLA in healthy donors. Primers for the PCR totalled 60 Vbeta and 13 Jbeta. Assay used: immunoSEQ multiplex PCR; TCRdb lists only in-frame clones, some missing. The sample lists 150,000 to 180,000 clones; over 75% were seen once. The sequenced sample consisted of PBMCs. The receptor set was obtained from a woman in her thirties or forties in good health and CMV-seropositive.

The V and J genes are TRBV27 and TRBJ2-7; D unresolved. Germline values: CDR1 MNHEY, CDR2 SMNVEV (reference sequence). Trimming left V 1 base short and J 0 bases short, with 16 bases between. This CDR3 spans 17 amino acids. The CDR3 DNA sequence: TGTGCCAGCAGTTTATTGGCAGACTTAAGTGGCTCCTACGAGCAGTACTTC. It codes for CASSLLADLSGSYEQYF.

This clone was detected only a few times. V gene TRBV5-1 combines with J gene TRBJ2-1; a weak D match, TRBD2 (6 bases). The germline gives CDR1 SGHRS, CDR2 YFSETQ. The length of the CDR3 is 15 residues. V lost 2 bases and J lost 7, with 16 bases in between. The DNA for the CDR3 is TGCGCCAGCAGCTTTTGGGCCGGGAGTCGTAATGAGCAGTTCTTC. It codes for CASSFWAGSRNEQFF.

The V and J genes are TRBV7-9 and TRBJ2-4, with a tentative D call TRBD1 (6 bases). Germline loops: CDR1 SEHNR, CDR2 FQNEAQ (reference sequence). The CDR3 covers 15 residues. Trimming cost V 2 bases and J 5 bases, with 13 bases left between them. As DNA, the CDR3 is TGTGCCAGCAGCTTACAGGGGATTTTCGAAAACATTCAGTACTTC. Amino acid sequence: CASSLQGIFENIQYF.

The chain employs TRBV29-1 and TRBJ1-3, with a tentative D call TRBD1 (6 bases). V lost 4 bases and J lost 0, with 13 bases in between. CDR1 and CDR2 (germline): SQVTM, ANQGSEA. CDR3 length: 15 amino acids. CDR3 coding DNA: TGCAGCGTTGCGGGTGACAGGCCCTCTGGAAACACCATATATTTT. It yields the protein CSVAGDRPSGNTIYF. Complete variable domain (other parts from reference TRBV29-1 and TRBJ1-3): SAVISQKPSRDICQRGTSLTIQCQVDSQVTMMFWYRQQPGQSLTLIATANQGSEATYESGFVIDKFPISRPNLTFSTLTVSNMSPEDSSIYLCSVAGDRPSGNTIYFGEGSWLTVV.

The chain is built from TRBV19 and TRBJ1-5; the D gene is possibly TRBD1 (6 bases). Germline CDR1 is LNHDA and CDR2 is SQIVND (reference sequence). Trimming took 1 base from V and 1 from J, leaving 11 bases between them. The CDR3 has 16 residues. For the CDR3, the DNA is TGTGCCAGTAGTATAGCAGGGGCGAGAAGCAATCAGCCCCAGCATTTT. As protein: CASSIAGARSNQPQHF.

V usage is TRBV7-3 and J usage is TRBJ2-7; the D gene is possibly TRBD2 (6 bases). The CDR3 is 15 amino acids. V was shortened by 2 bases and J by 2 bases, with 13 bases between the two germline ends. Germline lookup yields CDR1 SGHTA and CDR2 FQGTGA. CDR3 protein: CASSLDGGSTYEQYF. DNA for the CDR3: TGTGCCAGCAGCTTAGATGGGGGGTCCACCTACGAGCAGTACTTC.

The chain joins TRBV5-1 to TRBJ2-1, with TRBD2 matching over 16 bases. Trimming cost V 4 bases and J 9 bases; bases outside gene matches: 13. There are 18 residues in the CDR3. The germline V gene has CDR1 SGHRS and CDR2 YFSETQ. The CDR3 DNA reads TGCGCCAGCAGCCCGATTCCGACCGGGACTAGCGGGAGGGTTGAGCAGTTCTTC. Its translation is CASSPIPTGTSGRVEQFF.

The CDR3 sequence is CASRFRQGLSTDTQYF. CDR3 nucleotides: TGCGCCAGCAGGTTTAGACAGGGGTTGAGCACAGATACGCAGTATTTT. The chain joins TRBV5-1 to TRBJ2-3; TRBD1 matches at 8 bases. This CDR3 is 16 amino acids long. The V gene's germline CDR1 is SGHRS and CDR2 YFSETQ. With V trimmed by 5 bases and J by 0 bases, 8 bases remained unmatched.

This clone was seen only once. The J gene is TRBJ2-3, the V gene TRBV2; tentative D call: TRBD2 (6 bases). CDR1 and CDR2 (germline): SNHLY, FYNNEI. The CDR3 contains 14 residues. The V and J ends lost 5 bases and 0 bases respectively, with 9 bases between them. DNA for the CDR3: TGTGCCAGCAGTCGCGGGGTTAGCACAGATACGCAGTATTTT. It specifies CASSRGVSTDTQYF.

The chain is built from TRBV27 and TRBJ1-1; D remains ambiguous. V lost 4 bases, J lost 3 bases, and 15 bases lay in between. The CDR3 spans 15 residues. Germline V lookup: CDR1 MNHEY, CDR2 SMNVEV (reference sequence). The CDR3 spells CASSSLPTLYTEAFF. The CDR3 bases are TGTGCCAGCAGTTCCCTACCTACCTTGTACACTGAAGCTTTCTTT.

The genes are TRBV9 and TRBJ2-5; weak D call: TRBD2 (6 bases). CDR3 length: 12 amino acids. Germline CDR1 and CDR2: SGDLS and YYNGEE. The germline V and J ends were trimmed by 4 bases and 5 bases, with 9 bases remaining between them. The CDR3 DNA reads as TGTGCCAGCAGCTCTAGCGAGGAGACCCAGTACTTC. Translated: CASSSSEETQYF.

This chain uses TRBV2 with TRBJ1-1; D gene ambiguous. Germline CDR1 reads SNHLY; CDR2 reads FYNNEI. CDR3 length equals 13 residues. The CDR3 protein is CVTRQAMNTEAFF. DNA for the CDR3: TGTGTCACTAGGCAGGCCATGAACACTGAAGCTTTCTTT.

The chain is built from TRBV28 and TRBJ1-2; possible D gene TRBD1, 5 bases. Germline loops: CDR1 MDHEN, CDR2 SYDVKM. Between the trimmed V and J ends, which lost 5 bases and 4 bases, there was a span of 14 bases. The CDR3 is made up of 14 amino acids. The CDR3 here is CASSGGFGIYGYTF. DNA of the CDR3: TGTGCCAGCAGTGGGGGGTTCGGGATCTATGGCTACACCTTC.

In this sample, this clone turned up a few times. The genes are TRBV5-1 and TRBJ2-3; 10 bases agree with TRBD1. V dropped 2 bases and J dropped 0; count of bases not matched to a gene: 9. This CDR3 is 18 amino acids long. In germline, CDR1 is SGHRS, CDR2 YFSETQ. For the CDR3, the DNA is TGCGCCAGCAGCTTTGGACAGGGGGTGATTTATAGCACAGATACGCAGTATTTT. Translated, it gives CASSFGQGVIYSTDTQYF.

The V call is TRBV7-8, the J call TRBJ2-7, with 8 bases lining up with TRBD2. The germline V gene encodes CDR1 SGHVS and CDR2 FQNEAQ. The CDR3 spans 14 residues. With 5 bases clipped from V and 1 base from J, the junction kept 4 bases outside the gene matches. CDR3 DNA: TGTGCCAGCAGCCGACGGGGGGGATCCTACGAGCAGTACTTC. It specifies CASSRRGGSYEQYF.

CDR3 DNA sequence: TGTGCCAGCAGCGTAGCCAACGGTATATACGAGCAGTACTTC. Translating gives CASSVANGIYEQYF. The rearrangement joins TRBV9 to TRBJ2-7; no definite D call. V lost 0 bases and J lost 4, with 11 bases in between. The CDR3 contains 14 residues. Germline values: CDR1 SGDLS, CDR2 YYNGEE. The full variable domain, with the rest looked up from reference TRBV9 and TRBJ2-7, is DSGVTQTPKHLITATGQRVTLRCSPRSGDLSVYWYQQSLDQGLQFLIQYYNGEERAKGNILERFSAQQFPDLHSELNLSSLELGDSALYFCASSVANGIYEQYFGPGTRLTVT.

J is TRBJ1-1 and V is TRBV28, with TRBD1 matching over 10 bases. The CDR3 contains 17 residues. V dropped 1 base and J dropped 3; count of bases not matched to a gene: 8. CDR1 and CDR2 (germline): MDHEN, SYDVKM. For the CDR3, the DNA is TGTGCCAGCAGTTTATTAGGAGACGGACAGGGGGACACTGAAGCTTTCTTT. It codes for CASSLLGDGQGDTEAFF.

This clone was observed a single time. The chain carries TRBV11-3 and TRBJ2-7, with 10 positions matching TRBD2. V was pared by 5 bases and J by 7 bases, with 20 bases of the junction left unmatched. Germline lookup yields CDR1 SGHNT and CDR2 YENEEA. CDR3 size: 18 residues. Here the CDR3 DNA reads TGTGCCAGCAGCCGGGGTCTAGCGGGAGCCGGGGTGTTGAGGGAGCAGTACTTC. This translates into CASSRGLAGAGVLREQYF.

V and J are TRBV28 and TRBJ2-3; 9 bases map to TRBD2. The CDR3 consists of 19 residues. CDR1 is MDHEN, CDR2 SYDVKM, per germline. The V and J ends lost 3 bases and 0 bases, in that order; junction bases with no gene match: 13. This chain's CDR3 is CASSFGGGGREGSTDTQYF. Written as DNA, the CDR3 is TGTGCCAGCAGTTTCGGAGGGGGCGGGAGGGAGGGTAGCACAGATACGCAGTATTTT.

J is TRBJ1-1 and V is TRBV7-9; D ambiguous. Trimming took off 2 bases at V and 1 base at J, with 8 bases between the two ends. The CDR3 is made up of 14 amino acids. Germline V gene data show CDR1 as SEHNR and CDR2 as FQNEAQ (reference sequence). CDR3 DNA sequence: TGTGCCAGCAGCTTAAGGGAGACGAACACTGAAGCTTTCTTT. Translated: CASSLRETNTEAFF.

The rearrangement joins TRBV30 to TRBJ2-5; D possibly corresponds to TRBD2 (5 bases). The CDR3 spans 11 residues. Per germline, CDR1 GTSNPN and CDR2 SVGIG (reference sequence). The CDR3 region is CAHKRAGTQYF. The CDR3 DNA is TGTGCTCATAAGAGGGCGGGGACCCAGTACTTC.

The J gene is TRBJ1-1, the V gene TRBV7-9; D unresolved. V lost 1 base, J lost 8 bases, and 8 bases lay in between. Germline V gives CDR1 SEHNR, CDR2 FQNEAQ (reference sequence). CDR3 length: 12 amino acids. CDR3 sequence: CASSLDPGEAFF. The CDR3 DNA reads as TGTGCCAGCAGCTTAGATCCAGGCGAAGCTTTCTTT.

V is TRBV11-1 and J is TRBJ2-1, with 7 bases that match TRBD2. Losses at the gene ends were 5 bases for V and 8 bases for J; bases not matched to a gene: 12. The CDR3 totals 15 residues. CDR1 is SGHAT and CDR2 is FQDESV in the germline V gene (reference sequence). CDR3 loop: CASSQPSGPRDEQFF. The CDR3 bases are TGTGCCAGCAGCCAACCTAGCGGCCCTCGGGATGAGCAGTTCTTC.

The chain combines TRBV28 with TRBJ2-7, with D possibly being TRBD2 (5 bases). The CDR3 contains 12 residues. The V gene's germline CDR1 is MDHEN and CDR2 SYDVKM. V was clipped by 2 bases and J by 3 bases, with 5 bases between them. The DNA of the CDR3 is TGTGCCAGCAGTTTACGGGGCTACGAGCAGTACTTC. Translating gives CASSLRGYEQYF.